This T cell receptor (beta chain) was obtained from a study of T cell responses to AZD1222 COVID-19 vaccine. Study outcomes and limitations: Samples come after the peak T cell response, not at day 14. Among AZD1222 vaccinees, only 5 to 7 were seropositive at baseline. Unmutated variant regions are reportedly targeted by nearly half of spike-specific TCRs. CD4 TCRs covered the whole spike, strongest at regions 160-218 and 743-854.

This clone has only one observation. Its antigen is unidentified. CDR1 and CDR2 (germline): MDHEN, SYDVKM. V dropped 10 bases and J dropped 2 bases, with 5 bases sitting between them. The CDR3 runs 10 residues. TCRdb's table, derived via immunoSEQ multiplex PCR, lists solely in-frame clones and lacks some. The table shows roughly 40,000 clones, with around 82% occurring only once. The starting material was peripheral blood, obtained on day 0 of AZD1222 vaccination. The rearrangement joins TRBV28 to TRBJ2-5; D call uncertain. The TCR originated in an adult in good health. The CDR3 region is CATRQETQYF. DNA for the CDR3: TGTGCCACTAGACAAGAGACCCAGTACTTC.